The next 27 T cell receptor beta chains were all read from a single sample in a study of shared clonotypes between healthy human individuals. Some clones are missing from TCRdb's copy, which holds only in-frame ones; the method was immunoSEQ multiplex PCR. The sample records around 1.9 million clones, about 93% being singletons. The naive CD8 subset, CD45RO-negative cells positively selected for CCR7, excluded terminally differentiated effector memory CD45RA+ cells. The source material was naive CD8+ T cells from PBMCs. All receptors derive from a man aged 18 to 30 in good health. Some clones in this sample may be carry-over from other donors' samples.

The gene calls are TRBV15 and TRBJ2-3; D is perhaps TRBD1 (5 bases). V was clipped by 2 bases and J by 4 bases, with 16 bases between them. The CDR3 sequence is 16 residues long. Germline CDR1 reads LNHNV; CDR2 reads YYDKDF (reference sequence). CDR3 sequence: CATSRLGLDSADTQYF. CDR3 sequence (DNA): TGTGCCACCAGCAGATTGGGCCTAGACAGCGCAGATACGCAGTATTTT.

This clone was recorded a few times. In the same sample, other DNA sequences code for this CDR3. This chain connects TRBV27 to TRBJ2-5; no clear D gene. Germline CDR1 MNHEY, CDR2 SMNVEV (reference sequence). Trimming took 6 bases from V and 0 from J, leaving 2 bases between them. There are 11 residues in the CDR3. The CDR3 DNA follows: TGTGCCAGCAGCTACCAAGAGACCCAGTACTTC. It yields the protein CASSYQETQYF.

This chain joins TRBV11-2 and TRBJ1-5; D is unresolved. V was pared by 4 bases and J by 4 bases, with 8 bases between. The CDR3 loop spans 13 amino acids. Per the germline V gene, CDR1 is SGHAT and CDR2 is FQNNGV. The CDR3 region is CASSSHNNQPQHF. The CDR3 DNA reads TGTGCCAGCAGCTCCCACAATAATCAGCCCCAGCATTTT.

The rearrangement joins TRBV30 to TRBJ1-1, with a weak D call TRBD1 (5 bases). With 3 bases removed from V and 0 bases from J, the gap between germline ends came to 11 bases. There are 14 residues in the CDR3. The germline gives CDR1 GTSNPN, CDR2 SVGIG (reference sequence). In nucleotides, the CDR3 is TGTGCCTGGAGCCGGGACGCACTGAACACTGAAGCTTTCTTT. Its protein is CAWSRDALNTEAFF.

The rearrangement links TRBV18 to TRBJ2-3, with D uncertain. The CDR3 contains 15 residues. Trimming cost V 0 bases and J 2 bases, with 9 bases left between them. CDR1 and CDR2 from the germline V gene are KGHSH and LQKENI. CDR3 sequence: CASSPPGTYTDTQYF. In nucleotides, the CDR3 is TGTGCCAGCTCACCACCGGGAACTTACACAGATACGCAGTATTTT.

This sequence joins TRBV19 and TRBJ2-1, with unresolved D. The CDR3 covers 16 residues. V dropped 0 bases and J dropped 2 bases, with 11 bases sitting between them. Germline V gene data show CDR1 as LNHDA and CDR2 as SQIVND (reference sequence). CDR3 sequence reads: CASSIDPMGPYNEQFF. The CDR3 bases are TGTGCCAGTAGTATAGATCCCATGGGCCCCTACAATGAGCAGTTCTTC. Supplemented by reference TRBV19 and TRBJ2-1, the full variable domain reads DGGITQSPKYLFRKEGQNVTLSCEQNLNHDAMYWYRQDPGQGLRLIYYSQIVNDFQKGDIAEGYSVSREKKESFPLTVTSAQKNPTAFYLCASSIDPMGPYNEQFFGPGTRLTVL.

CDR3 amino acids: CASSLDSSYYNEQFF. The CDR3 DNA reads as TGTGCCAGCAGCCTCGACAGTTCCTACTACAATGAGCAGTTCTTC. The V and J genes are TRBV7-8 and TRBJ2-1; D might be TRBD1 (5 bases). Trimming removed 5 bases from V and 3 bases from J, with 14 bases in between. This CDR3 has 15 residues. CDR1 and CDR2 from the germline V gene are SGHVS and FQNEAQ.

The chain joins TRBV7-9 to TRBJ2-7, with 7 nucleotides matching TRBD1. CDR3 length: 15 residues. Germline lookup yields CDR1 SEHNR and CDR2 FQNEAQ (reference sequence). The V segment lost 3 bases and the J segment 0 bases; nucleotides outside the gene matches: 5. This CDR3 reads CASSFRQGDSYEQYF. CDR3 bases: TGTGCCAGCAGCTTTCGTCAGGGGGACTCCTACGAGCAGTACTTC. Combining the CDR3 with reference TRBV7-9 and TRBJ2-7 gives the whole variable domain DTGVSQNPRHKITKRGQNVTFRCDPISEHNRLYWYRQTLGQGPEFLTYFQNEAQLEKSRLLSDRFSAERPKGSFSTLEIQRTEQGDSAMYLCASSFRQGDSYEQYFGPGTRLTVT.

The chain has TRBV11-2 and TRBJ2-1, with D possibly matching TRBD1 (6 bases). The CDR3 is 15 residues long. Trimming stripped 1 base from V and 4 bases from J, with 11 bases between. In germline, CDR1 is SGHAT, CDR2 FQNNGV. The CDR3, as DNA: TGTGCCAGCAGCTTAGGGGACACCCTGTACAATGAGCAGTTCTTC. Residues: CASSLGDTLYNEQFF.

CDR3 sequence reads: CASSSYPGQGAGETQYF. The DNA for the CDR3 is TGTGCCAGCAGCAGTTACCCGGGACAGGGGGCAGGCGAGACCCAGTACTTC. The chain joins TRBV7-9 to TRBJ2-5; 12 bases map to TRBD1. CDR1 SEHNR and CDR2 FQNEAQ come from the germline V gene (reference sequence). Germline trimming cut 5 bases from V and 5 bases from J; bases unmatched to any gene: 12. CDR3 length: 17 residues.

The V gene is TRBV5-1, the J gene TRBJ1-2; D remains unclear. Germline V gene sequence: CDR1 SGHRS, CDR2 YFSETQ. The CDR3 contains 17 residues. The germline V and J ends were trimmed by 3 bases and 1 base, with 19 bases remaining between them. The CDR3 DNA sequence: TGCGCCAGCAGCTCCGGTCCCCTAAATAACGATAACTATGGCTACACCTTC. Its translation: CASSSGPLNNDNYGYTF. Supplemented by reference TRBV5-1 and TRBJ1-2, the full variable domain reads KAGVTQTPRYLIKTRGQQVTLSCSPISGHRSVSWYQQTPGQGLQFLFEYFSETQRNKGNFPGRFSGRQFSNSRSEMNVSTLELGDSALYLCASSSGPLNNDNYGYTFGSGTRLTVV.

V gene TRBV7-8 combines with J gene TRBJ2-1, with 14 positions matching TRBD2. Germline V gene lookup returns CDR1 SGHVS and CDR2 FQNEAQ. V was pared by 5 bases and J by 6 bases, with 15 bases of the junction left unmatched. The CDR3 has 19 residues. CDR3 nucleotide sequence: TGTGCCAGCAGCCCCAAACCGGGACTAGCGGGAGTAAAGGGCAATGAGCAGTTCTTC. This codes for CASSPKPGLAGVKGNEQFF.

Notes on this clone: The same CDR3 also results from other DNA sequences found in this sample. V usage is TRBV10-2 and J usage is TRBJ2-2; D gene ambiguous. Between the trimmed V and J ends, which lost 0 bases and 1 base, there was a span of 3 bases. Per the germline V gene, CDR1 is WSHSY and CDR2 is SAAADI. The CDR3 is 14 amino acids. CDR3 sequence (DNA): TGCGCCAGCAGTGAGTCGGGGAACACCGGGGAGCTGTTTTTT. Encoded protein: CASSESGNTGELFF.

The V call is TRBV7-2, the J call TRBJ1-5; possible D gene TRBD1, 5 bases. This CDR3 has 15 amino acids. Trimming removed 4 bases from V and 0 bases from J, with 10 bases in between. CDR1 and CDR2 from the germline V gene are SGHTA and FQGNSA. CDR3 sequence: CASSYWGNSNQPQHF. The CDR3, as DNA: TGTGCCAGCAGCTACTGGGGGAATAGCAATCAGCCCCAGCATTTT.

The rearrangement uses TRBV9 and TRBJ2-7; 8 bases map to TRBD1. Germline CDR1 SGDLS, CDR2 YYNGEE. V was clipped by 4 bases and J by 1 base; unmatched bases: 7. This CDR3 is 15 amino acids long. The CDR3 loop reads CASSHGTGGSYEQYF. The DNA for the CDR3 is TGTGCCAGCAGCCACGGGACAGGAGGATCCTACGAGCAGTACTTC.

The V call is TRBV7-9, the J call TRBJ1-4; D not resolved. CDR1 is SEHNR, CDR2 FQNEAQ, per germline (reference sequence). CDR3 length equals 17 residues. V was trimmed by 1 base and J by 5 bases, leaving 17 bases between them. The CDR3 spells CASSLGVGRGLNEKLFF. Here the CDR3 DNA reads TGTGCCAGCAGCTTAGGGGTTGGTCGGGGTTTGAATGAAAAACTGTTTTTT.

The chain is built from TRBV11-2 and TRBJ2-7; perhaps TRBD1 as D (5 bases). In germline, CDR1 is SGHAT, CDR2 FQNNGV. This CDR3 has 15 amino acids. V lost 0 bases and J 5 bases, leaving 14 bases between the germline ends. Written as DNA, the CDR3 is TGTGCCAGCAGCTTAGATGACAGCGTGGGGCACGAGCAGTACTTC. Protein: CASSLDDSVGHEQYF.

The V and J genes are TRBV7-6 and TRBJ2-2; the D is unclear. Germline lookup yields CDR1 SGHVS and CDR2 FNYEAQ. V was cut by 5 bases and J by 6 bases, with 19 bases left in between. This CDR3 contains 16 residues. The CDR3 protein is CASSPLRVRWSGELFF. CDR3 coding DNA: TGTGCCAGCAGCCCCCTACGAGTACGATGGTCCGGGGAGCTGTTTTTT.

A note on this clone: This specimen includes other DNA sequences encoding the same CDR3. The chain recombines TRBV19 with TRBJ1-2; no reliable D call. Germline V gene data show CDR1 as LNHDA and CDR2 as SQIVND (reference sequence). V was shortened by 2 bases and J by 2 bases, with 6 bases between the two germline ends. The CDR3 sequence is 13 residues long. In DNA, the CDR3 is TGTGCCAGTAGTATATCGGGAAACTATGGCTACACCTTC. Protein: CASSISGNYGYTF. Full variable domain (missing parts from reference TRBV19 and TRBJ1-2): DGGITQSPKYLFRKEGQNVTLSCEQNLNHDAMYWYRQDPGQGLRLIYYSQIVNDFQKGDIAEGYSVSREKKESFPLTVTSAQKNPTAFYLCASSISGNYGYTFGSGTRLTVV.

This clone has a single count. V gene TRBV5-1 combines with J gene TRBJ2-7; perhaps TRBD1 as D (6 bases). The germline V and J ends were trimmed by 1 base and 6 bases, with 20 bases remaining between them. Germline V gives CDR1 SGHRS, CDR2 YFSETQ. This CDR3 region has 16 residues. CDR3 protein: CASSLNSYGLRGEQYF. The CDR3 nucleotides are TGCGCCAGCAGCTTGAATTCATACGGCCTCAGGGGCGAGCAGTACTTC.

The chain carries TRBV7-2 and TRBJ2-1; 7 bases match TRBD2. The V gene end was trimmed by 5 bases and the J gene end by 7 bases; junction bases not matched to a gene: 11. This CDR3 is 15 amino acids long. Germline V gene sequence: CDR1 SGHTA, CDR2 FQGNSA. CDR3 protein: CASSPLRTRTNEQFF. The CDR3 DNA sequence: TGTGCCAGCAGCCCCCTGCGGACTAGGACGAATGAGCAGTTCTTC.

The chain recombines TRBV27 with TRBJ1-2, with 8 bases fitting TRBD1. The V and J ends lost 4 bases and 1 base, in that order; junction bases with no gene match: 5. This CDR3 has 15 amino acids. Germline CDR1 and CDR2: MNHEY and SMNVEV (reference sequence). Here the CDR3 reads CASSSHRGGNYGYTF. The CDR3 DNA is TGTGCCAGCAGTTCCCACAGGGGGGGTAACTATGGCTACACCTTC.

The chain is built from TRBV15 and TRBJ2-7, with D possibly matching TRBD2 (6 bases). CDR1 and CDR2 (germline): LNHNV, YYDKDF (reference sequence). The CDR3 is 15 residues long. V gave up 5 bases and J gave up 0 bases, with 14 bases separating them. CDR3 in amino acids: CATSEGGQISYEQYF. The CDR3 DNA reads as TGTGCCACCAGCGAAGGAGGGCAGATCTCCTACGAGCAGTACTTC.

The gene calls are TRBV11-2 and TRBJ2-5; TRBD2 might be the D (6 bases). V was clipped by 0 bases and J by 5 bases, with 10 bases between them. CDR3 length: 14 residues. Germline CDR1 reads SGHAT; CDR2 reads FQNNGV. CDR3 sequence reads: CASSLEAGLETQYF. The CDR3 DNA sequence: TGTGCCAGCAGCTTAGAAGCGGGTTTGGAGACCCAGTACTTC.

CDR3: CASSQDVSGGNQPQHF. DNA of the CDR3: TGCGCCAGCAGCCAAGATGTGTCGGGAGGCAATCAGCCCCAGCATTTT. The chain carries TRBV4-1 and TRBJ1-5; D not resolved. CDR1 is MGHRA, CDR2 YSYEKL, per germline. The CDR3 sequence is 16 residues long. The V end lost 0 bases, the J end lost 2 bases, and 11 bases lay between the germline ends.

The chain couples TRBV19 to TRBJ1-1; D is ambiguous. Germline V gives CDR1 LNHDA, CDR2 SQIVND (reference sequence). The CDR3 length is 12 residues. The V gene lost 5 bases and the J gene lost 4 bases, with 8 bases spanning the gap. CDR3 region: CASSFPGTEAFF. Written as DNA, the CDR3 is TGTGCCAGTAGTTTCCCGGGCACTGAAGCTTTCTTT. Full variable domain (outside the CDR3, taken from reference TRBV19 and TRBJ1-1): DGGITQSPKYLFRKEGQNVTLSCEQNLNHDAMYWYRQDPGQGLRLIYYSQIVNDFQKGDIAEGYSVSREKKESFPLTVTSAQKNPTAFYLCASSFPGTEAFFGQGTRLTVV.

The CDR3 here is CASSFLGPLYEQYF. The CDR3 DNA reads as TGTGCCAGCAGTTTTCTGGGGCCACTCTACGAGCAGTACTTC. V is TRBV28 and J is TRBJ2-7; D might be TRBD1 (5 bases). The V end lost 3 bases, the J end lost 3 bases, and 12 bases lay between the germline ends. CDR3 length: 14 amino acids. Germline assignment: CDR1 MDHEN and CDR2 SYDVKM.